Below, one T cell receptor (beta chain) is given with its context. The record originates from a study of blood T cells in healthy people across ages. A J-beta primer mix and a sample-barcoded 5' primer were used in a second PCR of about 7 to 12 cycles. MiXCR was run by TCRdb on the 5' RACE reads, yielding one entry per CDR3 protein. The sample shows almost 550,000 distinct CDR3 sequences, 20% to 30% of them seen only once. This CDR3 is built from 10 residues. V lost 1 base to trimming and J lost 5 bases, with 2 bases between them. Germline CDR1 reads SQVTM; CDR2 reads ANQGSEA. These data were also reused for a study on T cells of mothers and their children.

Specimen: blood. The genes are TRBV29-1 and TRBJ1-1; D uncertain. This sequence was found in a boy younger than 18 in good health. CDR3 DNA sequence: TGCAGCGTTGAAGGGACTGAAGCTTTCTTT. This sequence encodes CSVEGTEAFF. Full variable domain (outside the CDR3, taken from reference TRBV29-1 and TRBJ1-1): SAVISQKPSRDICQRGTSLTIQCQVDSQVTMMFWYRQQPGQSLTLIATANQGSEATYESGFVIDKFPISRPNLTFSTLTVSNMSPEDSSIYLCSVEGTEAFFGQGTRLTVV.